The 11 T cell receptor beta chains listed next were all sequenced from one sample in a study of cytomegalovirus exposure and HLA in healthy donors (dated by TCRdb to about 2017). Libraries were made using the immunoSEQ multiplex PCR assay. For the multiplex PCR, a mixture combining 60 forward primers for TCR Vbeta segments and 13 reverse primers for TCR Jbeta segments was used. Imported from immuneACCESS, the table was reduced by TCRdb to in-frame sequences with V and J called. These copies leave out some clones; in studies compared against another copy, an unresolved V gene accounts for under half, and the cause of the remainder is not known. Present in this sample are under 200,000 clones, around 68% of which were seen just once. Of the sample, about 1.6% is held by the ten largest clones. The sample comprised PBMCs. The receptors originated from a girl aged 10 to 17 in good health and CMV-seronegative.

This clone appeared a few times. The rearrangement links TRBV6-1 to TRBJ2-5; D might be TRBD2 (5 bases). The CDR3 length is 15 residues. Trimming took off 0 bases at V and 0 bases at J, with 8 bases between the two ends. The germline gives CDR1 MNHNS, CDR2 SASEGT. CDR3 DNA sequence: TGTGCCAGCAGTGAAGCAACCGGGGACCAAGAGACCCAGTACTTC. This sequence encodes CASSEATGDQETQYF.

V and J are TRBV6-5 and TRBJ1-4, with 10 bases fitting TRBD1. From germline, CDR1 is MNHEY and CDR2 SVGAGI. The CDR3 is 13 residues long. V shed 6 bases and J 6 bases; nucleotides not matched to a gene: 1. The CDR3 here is CASRGTGDEKLFF. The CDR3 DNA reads TGTGCCAGCAGGGGGACAGGGGATGAAAAACTGTTTTTT.

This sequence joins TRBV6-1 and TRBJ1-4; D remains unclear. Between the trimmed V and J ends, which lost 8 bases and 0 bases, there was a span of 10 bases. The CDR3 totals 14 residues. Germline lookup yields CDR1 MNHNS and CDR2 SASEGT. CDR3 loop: CASADIATNEKLFF. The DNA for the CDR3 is TGTGCCAGCGCCGACATTGCAACTAATGAAAAACTGTTTTTT.

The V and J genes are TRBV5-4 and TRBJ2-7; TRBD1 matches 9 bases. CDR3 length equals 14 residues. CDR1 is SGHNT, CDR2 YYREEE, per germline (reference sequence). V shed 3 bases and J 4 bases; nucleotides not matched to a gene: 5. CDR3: CASSWGQGEYEQYF. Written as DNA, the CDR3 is TGTGCCAGCAGCTGGGGACAGGGAGAATACGAGCAGTACTTC.

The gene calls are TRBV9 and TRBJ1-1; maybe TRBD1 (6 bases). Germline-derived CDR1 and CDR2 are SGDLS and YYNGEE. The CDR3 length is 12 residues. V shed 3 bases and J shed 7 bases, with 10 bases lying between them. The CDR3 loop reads CASSARGREAFF. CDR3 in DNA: TGTGCCAGCAGCGCCAGGGGACGTGAAGCTTTCTTT.

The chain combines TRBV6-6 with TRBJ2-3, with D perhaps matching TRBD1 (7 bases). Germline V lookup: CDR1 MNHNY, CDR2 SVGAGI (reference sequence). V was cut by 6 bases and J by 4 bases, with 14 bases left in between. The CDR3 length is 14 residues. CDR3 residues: CASRPRRGPDTQYF. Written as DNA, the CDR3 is TGTGCCAGCAGGCCTCGGAGGGGGCCAGATACGCAGTATTTT.

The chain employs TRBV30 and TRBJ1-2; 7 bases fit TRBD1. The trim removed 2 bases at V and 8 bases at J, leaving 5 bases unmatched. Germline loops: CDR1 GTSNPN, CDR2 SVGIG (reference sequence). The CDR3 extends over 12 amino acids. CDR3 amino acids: CAWSFQGEGYTF. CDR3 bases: TGTGCCTGGAGTTTTCAGGGGGAGGGCTACACCTTC.

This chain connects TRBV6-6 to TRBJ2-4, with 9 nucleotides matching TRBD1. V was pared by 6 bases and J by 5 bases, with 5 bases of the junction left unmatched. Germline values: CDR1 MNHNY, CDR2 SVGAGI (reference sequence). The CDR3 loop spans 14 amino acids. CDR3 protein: CASSEQGAQNIQYF. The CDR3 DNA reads TGTGCCAGCAGCGAACAGGGGGCCCAAAACATTCAGTACTTC.

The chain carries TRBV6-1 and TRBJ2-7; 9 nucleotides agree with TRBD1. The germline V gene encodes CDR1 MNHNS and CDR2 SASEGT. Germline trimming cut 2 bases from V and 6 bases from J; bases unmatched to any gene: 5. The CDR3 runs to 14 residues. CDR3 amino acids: CASSERDRDGEQYF. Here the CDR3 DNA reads TGTGCCAGCAGTGAAAGGGACAGGGATGGCGAGCAGTACTTC.

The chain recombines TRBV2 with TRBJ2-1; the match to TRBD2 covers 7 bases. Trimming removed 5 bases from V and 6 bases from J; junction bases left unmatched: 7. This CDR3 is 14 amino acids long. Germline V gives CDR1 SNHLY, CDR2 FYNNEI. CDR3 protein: CASSLGLDPNEQFF. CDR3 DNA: TGTGCCAGCAGTCTCGGACTAGACCCCAATGAGCAGTTCTTC.

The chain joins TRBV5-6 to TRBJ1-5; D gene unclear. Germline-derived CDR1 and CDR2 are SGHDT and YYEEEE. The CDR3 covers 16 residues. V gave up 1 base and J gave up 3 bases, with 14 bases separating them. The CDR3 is CASSLLKATNNQPQHF. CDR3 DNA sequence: TGTGCCAGCAGCTTGCTGAAAGCAACGAACAATCAGCCCCAGCATTTT.